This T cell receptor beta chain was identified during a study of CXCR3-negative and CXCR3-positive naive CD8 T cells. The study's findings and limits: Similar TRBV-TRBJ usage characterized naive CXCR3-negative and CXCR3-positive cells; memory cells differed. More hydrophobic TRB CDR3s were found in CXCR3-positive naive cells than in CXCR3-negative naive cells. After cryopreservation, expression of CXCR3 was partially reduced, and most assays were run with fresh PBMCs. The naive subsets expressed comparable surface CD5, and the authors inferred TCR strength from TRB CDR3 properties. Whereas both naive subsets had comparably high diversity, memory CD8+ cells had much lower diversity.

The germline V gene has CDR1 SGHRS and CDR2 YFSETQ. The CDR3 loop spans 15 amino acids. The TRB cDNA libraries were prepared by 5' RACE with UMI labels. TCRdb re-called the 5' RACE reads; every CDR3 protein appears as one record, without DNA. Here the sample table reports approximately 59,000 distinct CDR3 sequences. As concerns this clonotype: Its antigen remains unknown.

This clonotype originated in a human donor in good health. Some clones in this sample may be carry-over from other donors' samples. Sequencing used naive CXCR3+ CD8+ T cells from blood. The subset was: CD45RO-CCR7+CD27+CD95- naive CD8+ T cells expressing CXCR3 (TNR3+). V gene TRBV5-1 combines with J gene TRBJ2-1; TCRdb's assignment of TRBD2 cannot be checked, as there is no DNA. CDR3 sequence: CASSLEAGAGGPMAF.